This TCR beta chain was found in a study of technical replicates of blood from a handful of donors. J gave up 5 bases and V 8 bases, and 3 bases lay outside the gene matches. CDR3 length: 13 amino acids. Germline V gives CDR1 ENHRY, CDR2 SYGVKD. Method: immunoSEQ multiplex PCR; TCRdb's copy keeps in-frame clones and lacks some. Of 80,000 to 100,000 clones in the sample, around 90% were seen once. The sample comprised T cells isolated from PBMCs. The genes are TRBV10-3 and TRBJ2-1, with TRBD2 matching over 10 bases. The clonotype originates from a human donor in good health. CDR3 loop: CAILLAGDNEQFF. The CDR3 coding sequence is TGTGCCATCCTGCTAGCGGGGGACAATGAGCAGTTCTTC.